This TCR beta chain is from a study of T cell responses to AZD1222 COVID-19 vaccine. Points from the study as a whole: Repertoire samples came only from after the peak T cell response. Baseline serostatus was positive in only a handful of AZD1222 recipients.

Some clones are missing from TCRdb's copy, which holds only in-frame ones; the method was immunoSEQ multiplex PCR. The sample consists of 130,000 to 150,000 clones, around 93% of them appearing once. Trimming shortened V by 7 bases and J by 1 base, and 11 bases separated the two germline ends. Germline-derived CDR1 and CDR2 are SNHLY and FYNNEI. CDR3 length equals 15 residues. To note about this clone: What it binds is unknown.

The specimen was peripheral blood, collected on day 0 of AZD1222 vaccination. The receptor was isolated from an adult in good health. J is TRBJ1-6 and V is TRBV2, with D possibly being TRBD1 (6 bases). The CDR3 sequence is CASNREGSYNSPLHF. The CDR3 coding sequence is TGTGCCAGCAACAGGGAGGGATCCTATAATTCACCCCTCCACTTT.